This TCR beta chain originates from a study of cytomegalovirus exposure and HLA in healthy donors. Overall study findings and caveats: Many donors carried some public TCRs, although rarity characterized most TCR sequences.

A single count supports this clone. Antigen unknown. This CDR3 contains 15 residues. The V end lost 0 bases, the J end lost 6 bases, and 13 bases lay between the germline ends. Per germline, CDR1 SGHRS and CDR2 YFSETQ. The PCR ran on 60 Vbeta and 13 Jbeta primers. Sequencing used immunoSEQ multiplex PCR; TCRdb keeps in-frame clones, though not all of them. The data hold 210,000 or so clones, with 70% to 85% observed a single time. The sample taken for sequencing was PBMCs. The sequence was obtained from a girl aged 2 to 10 in good health and CMV-seronegative. The chain has TRBV5-1 and TRBJ2-1, with D possibly matching TRBD2 (5 bases). The CDR3 loop reads CASSLVWSGGNEQFF. CDR3 coding DNA: TGCGCCAGCAGCTTGGTTTGGAGTGGAGGCAATGAGCAGTTCTTC.